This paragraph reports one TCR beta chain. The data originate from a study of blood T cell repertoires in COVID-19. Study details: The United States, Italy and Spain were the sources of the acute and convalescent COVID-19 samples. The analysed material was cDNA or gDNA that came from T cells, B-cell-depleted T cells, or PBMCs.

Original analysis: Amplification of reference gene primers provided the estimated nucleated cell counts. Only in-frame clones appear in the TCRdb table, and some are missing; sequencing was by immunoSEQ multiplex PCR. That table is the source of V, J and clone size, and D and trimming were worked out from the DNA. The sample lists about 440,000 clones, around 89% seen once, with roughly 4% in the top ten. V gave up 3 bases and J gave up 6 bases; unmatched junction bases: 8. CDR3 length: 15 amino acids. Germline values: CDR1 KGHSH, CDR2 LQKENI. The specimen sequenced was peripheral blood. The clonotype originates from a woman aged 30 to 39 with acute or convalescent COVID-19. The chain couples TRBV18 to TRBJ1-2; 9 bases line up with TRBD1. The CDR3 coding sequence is TGTGCCAGCTCACCCTCACAGGGGGCACGGAATGGCTACACCTTC. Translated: CASSPSQGARNGYTF.